This passage covers 23 T cell receptor beta chains from one sample sequenced in a study of T cells in localized non-small cell lung cancer (TCRdb year 2020). The library was prepared using the immunoSEQ multiplex PCR assay. Sourced from immuneACCESS, this table was stored by TCRdb with only in-frame sequences that have V and J called. A share of the clones is absent; for the studies checked, an unresolved V gene accounts for under half, and the remainder has no known explanation. This sample lists under 35,000 clones; approximately 88% were detected once. Of the sample, 4.2% is held by the ten largest clones. The sample consisted of peripheral blood mononuclear cells, taken before any cancer treatment. The receptor source for this set is a woman aged 35 to 75 with stage III lung adenocarcinoma.

This sequence joins TRBV7-6 and TRBJ1-1; 9 positions match TRBD1. Trimming cost V 4 bases and J 9 bases; bases outside gene matches: 6. The CDR3 runs 13 residues. Germline assignment: CDR1 SGHVS and CDR2 FNYEAQ. In DNA form, the CDR3 reads TGTGCCAGCAGCTCCTACAGGGGGCGGAAAGCTTTCTTT. Protein product: CASSSYRGRKAFF.

The chain employs TRBV7-6 and TRBJ1-4; D unresolved. CDR3 size: 14 residues. From germline, CDR1 is SGHVS and CDR2 FNYEAQ. Trimming shortened V by 1 base and J by 8 bases, and 11 bases separated the two germline ends. The DNA of the CDR3 is TGTGCCAGCAGCTTAGTGTTTAATGGGGAAAAACTGTTTTTT. It is translated as CASSLVFNGEKLFF.

The chain joins TRBV9 to TRBJ2-7; D is possibly TRBD2 (5 bases). Germline CDR1 reads SGDLS; CDR2 reads YYNGEE. V was trimmed by 3 bases and J by 3 bases, leaving 16 bases between them. The CDR3 consists of 15 residues. As DNA, the CDR3 is TGTGCCAGCAGCGGAGGTCCGGGAACCAACTACGAGCAGTACTTC. It codes for CASSGGPGTNYEQYF.

The rearrangement links TRBV18 to TRBJ1-3, with a weak D call TRBD1 (6 bases). Germline V CDR1 and CDR2: KGHSH, LQKENI. The V end was cut by 0 bases, the J end by 4 bases, with 10 bases between. The CDR3 spans 15 residues. DNA of the CDR3: TGTGCCAGCTCACCACCGGTGGGGGGCGGAAACACCATATATTTT. Translating gives CASSPPVGGGNTIYF.

The chain is built from TRBV6-5 and TRBJ2-7; the D gene could be TRBD1 or TRBD2 (5 bases each). This CDR3 has 11 amino acids. V was pared by 3 bases and J by 9 bases, with 9 bases between. Germline CDR1 reads MNHEY; CDR2 reads SVGAGI. The DNA for the CDR3 is TGTGCCAGCAGTTATTCGGGGCGGCAGTACTTC. It encodes CASSYSGRQYF.

The chain links TRBV25-1 to TRBJ1-1; D may be TRBD1 (6 bases). This CDR3 is 13 amino acids long. V shed 6 bases and J shed 6 bases, with 14 bases lying between them. Germline values: CDR1 MGHDK, CDR2 SYGVNS. The DNA for the CDR3 is TGTGCCAGCAGGGGTGGGGCAGGGGCTGAAGCTTTCTTT. This encodes CASRGGAGAEAFF.

The chain recombines TRBV11-1 with TRBJ1-2, with a possible D match to TRBD1 (5 bases). This CDR3 is 15 amino acids long. V lost 5 bases, J lost 7 bases, and 20 bases lay in between. From germline, CDR1 is SGHAT and CDR2 FQDESV (reference sequence). CDR3 bases: TGTGCCAGCAGCCCTAACGCCGGGACCGGGGGTGGCTACACCTTC. This codes for CASSPNAGTGGGYTF.

V usage is TRBV7-7 and J usage is TRBJ1-4; TRBD1 might be the D (5 bases). The CDR3 length is 15 residues. Germline lookup yields CDR1 SSHAT and CDR2 FNYEAQ (reference sequence). The germline V and J ends were trimmed by 1 base and 3 bases, with 9 bases remaining between them. In DNA form, the CDR3 reads TGTGCCAGCAGCTTAGTGGGGCCGCCTAATGAAAAACTGTTTTTT. Encoded protein: CASSLVGPPNEKLFF.

This clone appeared a single time. The chain has TRBV10-3 and TRBJ1-2, with D hard to call. Germline-derived CDR1 and CDR2 are ENHRY and SYGVKD. The CDR3 covers 15 residues. The V end lost 7 bases, the J end lost 4 bases, and 19 bases lay between the germline ends. This CDR3 is CAITQSFLDGYGYTF. The CDR3 nucleotides read TGTGCCATCACCCAGAGTTTTCTCGATGGCTATGGCTACACCTTC.

This chain joins TRBV10-3 and TRBJ1-2, with D possibly matching TRBD1 (5 bases). The CDR3 consists of 14 residues. V lost 0 bases to trimming and J lost 8 bases, with 13 bases between them. The germline V gene has CDR1 ENHRY and CDR2 SYGVKD. Written as DNA, the CDR3 is TGTGCCATCAGTGAGTCGCTACAGGCGGGCGGCTACACCTTC. Residues: CAISESLQAGGYTF.

Only one count was recorded for this clone. V gene TRBV7-6 combines with J gene TRBJ2-3; no clear D. The V gene's germline CDR1 is SGHVS and CDR2 FNYEAQ. This CDR3 comprises 13 residues. Trimming removed 5 bases from V and 6 bases from J, with 12 bases in between. CDR3 sequence (DNA): TGTGCCAGCAGCCGGTCTCCCCCCGATACGCAGTATTTT. Translating it yields CASSRSPPDTQYF.

This rearrangement joins TRBV2 to TRBJ2-3; 7 bases agree with TRBD2. Germline-derived CDR1 and CDR2 are SNHLY and FYNNEI. The CDR3 spans 14 residues. The junction had 4 bases not matched to a gene; V was cut back by 6 bases and J by 1 base. Here the CDR3 DNA reads TGTGCCAGCAGGACTAGCTCCGGCACAGATACGCAGTATTTT. This gives the protein CASRTSSGTDTQYF.

The V and J genes are TRBV9 and TRBJ2-7; 9 bases are shared with TRBD2. The CDR3 loop spans 14 amino acids. V was pared by 0 bases and J by 6 bases, with 4 bases of the junction left unmatched. Germline CDR1 and CDR2: SGDLS and YYNGEE. The CDR3 spells CASSVVSGSSEQYF. The CDR3 DNA follows: TGTGCCAGCAGCGTAGTTAGCGGGAGTTCCGAGCAGTACTTC.

J is TRBJ2-2 and V is TRBV29-1, with D possibly matching TRBD1 (5 bases). The germline gives CDR1 SQVTM, CDR2 ANQGSEA. The CDR3 extends over 14 amino acids. V lost 7 bases and J 2 bases, leaving 14 bases between the germline ends. The chain's CDR3 is CSGLVRANTGELFF. The CDR3 DNA reads as TGCAGCGGGTTGGTCAGGGCTAACACCGGGGAGCTGTTTTTT.

The chain couples TRBV6-5 to TRBJ2-5; possible D gene TRBD2, 6 bases. V dropped 4 bases and J dropped 2 bases, with 11 bases sitting between them. The CDR3 is 14 amino acids. Germline lookup yields CDR1 MNHEY and CDR2 SVGAGI. The CDR3 reads CASSWTGVQETQYF. The CDR3 coding sequence is TGTGCCAGCAGTTGGACGGGGGTGCAAGAGACCCAGTACTTC.

The rearrangement uses TRBV5-6 and TRBJ2-1; the D gene is possibly TRBD2 (6 bases). The CDR3 length is 15 residues. CDR1 and CDR2 from the germline V gene are SGHDT and YYEEEE. With 4 bases removed from V and 2 bases from J, the gap between germline ends came to 13 bases. Here the CDR3 reads CASSRSSVPYNEQFF. In DNA, the CDR3 is TGTGCCAGCAGCCGCTCTAGCGTACCCTACAATGAGCAGTTCTTC.

V and J are TRBV6-4 and TRBJ2-1; D remains ambiguous. The CDR3 spans 13 residues. V dropped 4 bases and J dropped 8 bases, with 12 bases sitting between them. In germline, CDR1 is MRHNA, CDR2 SNTAGT. The CDR3 DNA reads as TGTGCCAGCAGTGTCGGGCCCCGGGATGAGCAGTTCTTC. Protein sequence: CASSVGPRDEQFF.

This rearrangement joins TRBV6-6 to TRBJ2-1; D is undetermined. The V end was cut by 4 bases, the J end by 8 bases, with 21 bases between. Germline lookup yields CDR1 MNHNY and CDR2 SVGAGI (reference sequence). The CDR3 runs to 16 residues. The CDR3 spells CASSSLGLSPSHEQFF. CDR3 sequence (DNA): TGTGCCAGCAGTTCCTTGGGCCTTTCCCCATCTCATGAGCAGTTCTTC.

This chain connects TRBV10-3 to TRBJ1-5; 8 bases are shared with TRBD1. Losses at the gene ends were 2 bases for V and 5 bases for J; bases not matched to a gene: 5. CDR1 is ENHRY, CDR2 SYGVKD, per germline. The CDR3 is 15 amino acids. DNA of the CDR3: TGTGCCATCAGTGAGGGGCACAGGGGGGATCAGCCCCAGCATTTT. Residues: CAISEGHRGDQPQHF.

The chain combines TRBV30 with TRBJ2-7, with a possible D match to TRBD1 (6 bases). Trimming took off 1 base at V and 1 base at J, with 14 bases between the two ends. This CDR3 is built from 15 residues. The germline CDR1 and CDR2 sequences are GTSNPN and SVGIG (reference sequence). CDR3 sequence: CAWSAGHTSSYEQYF. The CDR3, as DNA: TGTGCCTGGAGTGCGGGACACACTAGTTCCTACGAGCAGTACTTC.

The rearrangement uses TRBV7-6 and TRBJ2-7, with D maybe TRBD2 (5 bases). V was cut by 5 bases and J by 3 bases, with 14 bases left in between. The germline V gene encodes CDR1 SGHVS and CDR2 FNYEAQ. This CDR3 comprises 14 residues. The CDR3 protein is CASSQLEILYEQYF. DNA for the CDR3: TGTGCCAGCAGCCAACTAGAGATCCTCTACGAGCAGTACTTC.

This clone came up a few times. The chain uses TRBV7-2 and TRBJ2-3; D is undetermined. Trimming pared 0 bases from V and 6 bases from J, leaving 10 bases between. Germline loops: CDR1 SGHTA, CDR2 FQGNSA. The CDR3 contains 14 residues. CDR3 coding DNA: TGTGCCAGCAGCTTAGCGCCAGAGACGGATACGCAGTATTTT. Its protein product is CASSLAPETDTQYF. The full variable domain, in which reference TRBV7-2 and TRBJ2-3 provide the parts outside the CDR3, is GAGVSQSPSNKVTEKGKDVELRCDPISGHTALYWYRQSLGQGLEFLIYFQGNSAPDKSGLPSDRFSAERTGGSVSTLTIQRTQQEDSAVYLCASSLAPETDTQYFGPGTRLTVL.

The chain employs TRBV6-1 and TRBJ1-1; a possible D gene is TRBD1 (6 bases). The CDR3 length is 14 residues. In germline, CDR1 is MNHNS, CDR2 SASEGT. V lost 5 bases to trimming and J lost 0 bases, with 10 bases between them. As DNA, the CDR3 is TGTGCCAGCAGTAAAGGGGGGATGAACACTGAAGCTTTCTTT. It specifies CASSKGGMNTEAFF.